This note documents a single T cell receptor beta chain sequence. With V trimmed by 6 bases and J by 4 bases, 11 bases remained unmatched. This CDR3 has 16 residues. Germline V CDR1 and CDR2: DFQATT, SNEGSKA (reference sequence). The source of the sample is a study of T cell repertoires in cytomegalovirus infection. TCRdb re-called the reads through MiXCR, storing one row per CDR3 protein. The sample consists of around 530,000 distinct CDR3 sequences, about 25% of them appearing once. This chain joins TRBV20-1 and TRBJ2-3, with TRBD1 matching 12 bases. The specimen was PBMCs. The TCR was taken from a human donor in good health (CMV status not recorded). Some clones in this sample may be carry-over from other donors' samples. In DNA, the CDR3 is TGCAGTGCGAGGGATACGGGACAGGGGGCGTCAGATACGCAGTATTTT. Its translation: CSARDTGQGASDTQYF.